This T cell receptor (beta chain) came from a study of CXCR3 chemokines and chemotherapy response in bladder cancer. Germline CDR1 is DFQATT and CDR2 is SNEGSKA (reference sequence). There are 14 residues in the CDR3. The V and J ends lost 6 bases and 7 bases respectively, with 21 bases between them. From the PCR reads, TCRdb called clonotypes with MiXCR, one entry per CDR3 protein. The table includes over 10,000 distinct CDR3 sequences, around an eighth detected once. This clonotype originated in a human donor with bladder cancer that did not respond to neoadjuvant chemotherapy. This chain uses TRBV20-1 with TRBJ1-2; tentative D call: TRBD1 (5 bases). The biological material was taken from a patient whose treatment included neoadjuvant chemotherapy. DNA for the CDR3: TGCAGTGCCCCGACGCGAGGAGGGGAATCTGGCTACACCTTC. This sequence encodes CSAPTRGGESGYTF.